Listed here is a single T cell receptor beta chain. Time point described: healthy volunteer bleed at 2 weeks. Researchers extracted total RNA from unfractionated whole blood. This CDR3 comprises 15 residues. V was clipped by 1 base and J by 8 bases, with 14 bases between them. Germline lookup yields CDR1 MGHDK and CDR2 SYGVNS. Library construction involved attaching unique molecular identifiers to individual cDNA molecules, which allowed quantitative, reproducible TCR counting. In the original workflow: There were a median of around 100,000 TCRs per sample, with a range from about 23,224 to 690,600. Using its own MiXCR run on the RACE reads, TCRdb lists one record per CDR3 protein. The V and J calls were determined by TCRdb, not by the authors. Here the sample spans roughly 120,000 distinct CDR3 sequences, 9% to 10% being singletons. These data are taken from a study of human T cells and chemical hapten exposure.

The receptor comes from a male donor in good health. Some clones in this sample may be carry-over from other donors' samples. The rearrangement uses TRBV25-1 and TRBJ1-4; D is undetermined. Sequencing input: whole blood. The CDR3 protein is CASSESKGIGEKLFF. In DNA form, the CDR3 reads TGTGCCAGCAGTGAATCTAAAGGGATAGGGGAAAAACTGTTTTTT.